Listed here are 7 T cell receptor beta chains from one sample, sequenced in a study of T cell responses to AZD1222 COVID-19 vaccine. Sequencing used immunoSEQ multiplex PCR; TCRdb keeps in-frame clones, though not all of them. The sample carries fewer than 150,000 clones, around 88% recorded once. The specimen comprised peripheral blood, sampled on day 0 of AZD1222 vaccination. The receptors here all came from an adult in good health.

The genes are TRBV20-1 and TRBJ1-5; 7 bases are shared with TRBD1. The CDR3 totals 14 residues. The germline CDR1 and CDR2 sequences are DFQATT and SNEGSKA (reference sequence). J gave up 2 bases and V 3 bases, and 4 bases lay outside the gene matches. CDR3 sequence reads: CSASSTGGNQPQHF. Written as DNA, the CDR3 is TGCAGTGCTAGTTCCACAGGGGGCAATCAGCCCCAGCATTTT.

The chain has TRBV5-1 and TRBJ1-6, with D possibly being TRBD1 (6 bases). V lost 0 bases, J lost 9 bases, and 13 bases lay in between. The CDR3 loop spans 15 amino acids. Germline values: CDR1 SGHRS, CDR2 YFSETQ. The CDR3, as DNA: TGCGCCAGCAGCTTGGGTCAGGGGACTGTTTCACCCCTCCACTTT. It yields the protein CASSLGQGTVSPLHF.

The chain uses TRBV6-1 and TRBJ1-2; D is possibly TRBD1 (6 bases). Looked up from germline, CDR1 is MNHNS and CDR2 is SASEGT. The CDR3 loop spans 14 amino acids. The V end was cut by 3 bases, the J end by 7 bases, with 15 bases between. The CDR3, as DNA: TGTGCCAGCAGTGAGGGTACAGGGATCCTTGGCTACACCTTC. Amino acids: CASSEGTGILGYTF.

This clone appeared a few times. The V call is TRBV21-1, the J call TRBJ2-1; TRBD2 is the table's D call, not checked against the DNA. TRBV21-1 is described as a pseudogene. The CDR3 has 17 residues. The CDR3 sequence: CASSATTSGGPRNEQFF. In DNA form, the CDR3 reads TGTGCCAGCAGCGCGACGACTAGCGGGGGGCCGCGAAATGAGCAGTTCTTC.

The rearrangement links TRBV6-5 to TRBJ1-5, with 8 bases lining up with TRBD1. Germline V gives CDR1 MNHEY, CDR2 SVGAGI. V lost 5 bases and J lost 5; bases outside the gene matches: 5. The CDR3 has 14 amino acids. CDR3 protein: CASSRTGKDQPQHF. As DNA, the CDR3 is TGTGCCAGCAGTCGGACAGGGAAGGATCAGCCCCAGCATTTT.

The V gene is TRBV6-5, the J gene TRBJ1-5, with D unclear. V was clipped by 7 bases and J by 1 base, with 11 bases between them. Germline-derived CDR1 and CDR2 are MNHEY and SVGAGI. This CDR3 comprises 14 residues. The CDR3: CASNRGGSNQPQHF. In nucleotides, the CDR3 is TGTGCCAGCAATAGAGGAGGGAGCAATCAGCCCCAGCATTTT.

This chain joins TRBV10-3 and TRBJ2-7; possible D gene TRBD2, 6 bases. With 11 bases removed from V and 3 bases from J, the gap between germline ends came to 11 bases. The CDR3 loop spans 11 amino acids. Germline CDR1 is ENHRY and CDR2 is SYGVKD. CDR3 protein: CAVSGGYEQYF. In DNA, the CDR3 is TGTGCCGTTTCCGGGGGCTACGAGCAGTACTTC.